The clone carrying this T cell receptor beta chain has only a few counts. Its specificity is not known. These data belong to a study of cytomegalovirus exposure and HLA in healthy donors. Regarding the study as a whole: TCR beta V- and J-gene trimming was later associated with a missense DCLRE1C variant.

PCR involved 60 Vbeta and 13 Jbeta primers. Libraries were prepared by immunoSEQ multiplex PCR; TCRdb keeps only in-frame clonotypes and omits some of them. This table holds around 170,000 clones, approximately 80% found once. V gave up 1 base and J gave up 4 bases, with 8 bases separating them. The V gene's germline CDR1 is MNHEY and CDR2 SVGAGI. The CDR3 covers 15 residues. Sequencing was performed on PBMCs. The chain employs TRBV6-5 and TRBJ2-6; tentatively, D is TRBD2 (5 bases). This receptor was identified in a woman aged 50 to 60 in good health and CMV-seronegative. CDR3 nucleotide sequence: TGTGCCAGCAGTTACTTAACTAGGGGGGCCAACGTCCTGACTTTC. Protein product: CASSYLTRGANVLTF.